This T cell receptor beta chain originates from a study of shared clonotypes between healthy human individuals. Study in general: Each donor's CD8 memory used one plate, CD8 naive two, each CD4 subset three.

Here immunoSEQ multiplex PCR was the method, and the copy in TCRdb shows in-frame clones only, minus some. In the table there are about 2.1 million clones, just over 90% of which are singletons. The naive CD8 fraction comprised CD45RO-negative cells positively selected for CCR7 and excluded terminally differentiated effector memory CD45RA+ cells. Donors were healthy HIV-negative adults without recent acute infections or vaccinations. The receptor was derived from a man between 18 and 29 years old in good health. Some clones in this sample may be carry-over from other donors' samples. Sequenced material: naive CD8+ T cells from PBMCs.

The CDR3 reads CASSIIGTPTYEQYF. In DNA form, the CDR3 reads TGTGCCAGTAGTATTATAGGGACGCCGACCTACGAGCAGTACTTC. V and J are TRBV19 and TRBJ2-7, with D perhaps being TRBD1 or TRBD2 (5 bases each). V shed 3 bases and J shed 2 bases, with 14 bases lying between them. Germline V gene data show CDR1 as LNHDA and CDR2 as SQIVND (reference sequence). The CDR3 has 15 residues.